This TCR beta chain was documented in a study of blood T cells in healthy people across ages. Combining a sample-barcoded 5' primer with a J-beta primer mix, a second PCR ran for 7 to 11 cycles. A single record per CDR3 protein comes from TCRdb applying MiXCR to the 5' RACE reads. This sample yields about 1,800,000 distinct CDR3 sequences, of which roughly 28% are seen a single time; less than 9.5% belongs to the top ten. The length of the CDR3 is 16 residues. The V and J ends lost 3 bases and 7 bases, in that order; junction bases with no gene match: 15. The germline V gene has CDR1 DFQATT and CDR2 SNEGSKA (reference sequence).

The gene calls are TRBV20-1 and TRBJ2-1; 7 bases agree with TRBD2. The sequenced sample was blood. This TCR came from a woman aged 30 to 39 in good health. The CDR3 region has the DNA TGCAGTGCTAGCCTCGGCGGGACTACCGGGTTGAATGAGCAGTTCTTC. The encoded protein is CSASLGGTTGLNEQFF.